One and the same sample provided the 27 T cell receptor beta chains below, sequenced in a study of cytomegalovirus exposure and HLA in healthy donors. The study ran its PCR with 60 Vbeta and 13 Jbeta primers. TCRdb's table, derived via immunoSEQ multiplex PCR, lists solely in-frame clones and lacks some. The sample contains 45,000 to 60,000 clones, approximately 73% of which appear only once. The source material was PBMCs. These receptors all come from a man aged 18-30 years in good health and CMV-seronegative.

The genes are TRBV2 and TRBJ2-7; no clear D gene. Per the germline V gene, CDR1 is SNHLY and CDR2 is FYNNEI. The germline V and J ends were trimmed by 8 bases and 4 bases, with 9 bases remaining between them. The CDR3 runs 11 residues. The CDR3 sequence: CASGRSYEQYF. CDR3 DNA sequence: TGTGCCAGCGGCCGCAGTTACGAGCAGTACTTC.

The rearrangement joins TRBV5-6 to TRBJ2-7, with TRBD1 matching 8 bases. The CDR3 extends over 13 amino acids. Germline CDR1 and CDR2: SGHDT and YYEEEE. The J segment lost 12 bases and the V segment lost 3 bases, leaving 11 bases of the junction unmatched. CDR3 DNA sequence: TGTGCCAGCAGCTCGAACCAGGGGGCGCGCCTGTACTTC. This translates into CASSSNQGARLYF.

This chain joins TRBV28 and TRBJ1-2; possibly TRBD1 for D (5 bases). V dropped 7 bases and J dropped 4 bases, with 13 bases sitting between them. CDR3 length: 13 residues. In germline, CDR1 is MDHEN, CDR2 SYDVKM. The CDR3, as DNA: TGTGCCAGCACCCCGGGTGGGGCCTATGGCTACACCTTC. Its translation is CASTPGGAYGYTF.

The CDR3 sequence is CSVEDHGGEKLFF. DNA for the CDR3: TGCAGCGTTGAAGATCACGGAGGTGAAAAACTGTTTTTT. J is TRBJ1-4 and V is TRBV29-1; D call uncertain. The germline V gene has CDR1 SQVTM and CDR2 ANQGSEA. The CDR3 is 13 amino acids. Trimming removed 0 bases from V and 7 bases from J, with 9 bases in between.

This rearrangement joins TRBV6-5 to TRBJ1-5, with 7 bases aligning to TRBD1. The V gene's germline CDR1 is MNHEY and CDR2 SVGAGI. V lost 4 bases and J lost 2; bases outside the gene matches: 2. The CDR3 has 14 amino acids. CDR3 residues: CASSFRGGNQPQHF. CDR3 DNA: TGTGCCAGCAGTTTCAGGGGGGGCAATCAGCCCCAGCATTTT.

The chain combines TRBV28 with TRBJ1-5, with 9 positions matching TRBD1. This CDR3 is built from 14 residues. Germline CDR1 and CDR2: MDHEN and SYDVKM. After removal of 7 bases from V and 8 bases from J, the junction contained 9 bases not matched to a gene. The CDR3 sequence is CASTPGTGKKPQHF. CDR3 nucleotide sequence: TGTGCCAGCACCCCCGGGACAGGGAAGAAGCCCCAGCATTTT.

The chain joins TRBV28 to TRBJ2-4; a possible D gene is TRBD2 (7 bases). CDR3 length: 14 residues. Per the germline V gene, CDR1 is MDHEN and CDR2 is SYDVKM. V lost 8 bases to trimming and J lost 8 bases, with 19 bases between them. DNA of the CDR3: TGTGCCAGCCAACAAGGGGGGGGGAAGGACATTCAGTACTTC. As protein: CASQQGGGKDIQYF.

The CDR3 nucleotides read TGTGCCAGCAGTTTATGGGGGCCGAACACTGAAGCTTTCTTT. It encodes CASSLWGPNTEAFF. V gene TRBV28 combines with J gene TRBJ1-1, with D perhaps matching TRBD1 (5 bases). The V gene's germline CDR1 is MDHEN and CDR2 SYDVKM. The CDR3 spans 14 residues. V lost 0 bases, J lost 1 base, and 6 bases lay in between.

This sequence joins TRBV6-5 and TRBJ1-1; D remains ambiguous. The V end was cut by 7 bases, the J end by 5 bases, with 17 bases between. The CDR3 has 14 residues. Germline values: CDR1 MNHEY, CDR2 SVGAGI. CDR3 amino acids: CASTLDGTRTEAFF. In nucleotides, the CDR3 is TGTGCCAGCACCTTAGACGGCACCAGGACTGAAGCTTTCTTT.

The chain employs TRBV7-9 and TRBJ2-7; 9 nucleotides agree with TRBD1. The CDR3 is 16 amino acids. Trimming removed 5 bases from V and 0 bases from J; junction bases left unmatched: 8. Germline CDR1 reads SEHNR; CDR2 reads FQNEAQ (reference sequence). The CDR3 DNA follows: TGTGCCAGCAGCCCGGCGGGACAGGGATTCTCCTACGAGCAGTACTTC. Protein: CASSPAGQGFSYEQYF. The full variable domain, completed using reference TRBV7-9 and TRBJ2-7, is DTGVSQNPRHKITKRGQNVTFRCDPISEHNRLYWYRQTLGQGPEFLTYFQNEAQLEKSRLLSDRFSAERPKGSFSTLEIQRTEQGDSAMYLCASSPAGQGFSYEQYFGPGTRLTVT.

This clone was counted only a few times. The V call is TRBV6-1, the J call TRBJ1-1; 7 bases map to TRBD1. Germline V gene data show CDR1 as MNHNS and CDR2 as SASEGT. Losses at the gene ends were 6 bases for V and 2 bases for J; bases not matched to a gene: 3. The CDR3 spans 13 residues. The DNA of the CDR3 is TGTGCCAGCAGACAGGGGTCCAACACTGAAGCTTTCTTT. Translating gives CASRQGSNTEAFF.

This sequence joins TRBV6-1 and TRBJ1-5; no clear D gene. This CDR3 contains 15 residues. The germline CDR1 and CDR2 sequences are MNHNS and SASEGT. The V and J ends lost 1 base and 3 bases respectively, with 10 bases between them. The CDR3 here is CASSEGRSFNQPQHF. The CDR3 DNA reads as TGTGCCAGCAGTGAAGGCAGGTCCTTCAATCAGCCCCAGCATTTT.

This chain uses TRBV19 with TRBJ2-4; D possibly corresponds to TRBD1 (6 bases). Trimming shortened V by 8 bases and J by 4 bases, and 12 bases separated the two germline ends. Germline-derived CDR1 and CDR2 are LNHDA and SQIVND (reference sequence). This CDR3 is built from 13 residues. CDR3 DNA: TGTGCCAGTCAAGAAGGGACAAAAAACATTCAGTACTTC. Its protein is CASQEGTKNIQYF.

This clone was observed once. V and J are TRBV7-2 and TRBJ1-5, with 10 bases matching TRBD1. The CDR3 length is 14 residues. The V and J ends lost 4 bases and 7 bases, in that order; junction bases with no gene match: 4. Germline-derived CDR1 and CDR2 are SGHTA and FQGNSA. The CDR3 nucleotides read TGTGCCAGCAGCTGGGGACAGGGGAACCAGCCCCAGCATTTT. Residues: CASSWGQGNQPQHF.

The V and J genes are TRBV29-1 and TRBJ2-7; D call uncertain. Germline lookup yields CDR1 SQVTM and CDR2 ANQGSEA. V lost 6 bases, J lost 0 bases, and 9 bases lay in between. This CDR3 has 12 amino acids. The CDR3 coding sequence is TGCAGCGTGTGCTACAGCTCCTACGAGCAGTACTTC. It is translated as CSVCYSSYEQYF.

The chain carries TRBV7-2 and TRBJ2-1, with D possibly being TRBD2 (6 bases). Germline loops: CDR1 SGHTA, CDR2 FQGNSA. Trimming removed 2 bases at V and 7 bases at J, with 15 bases between. CDR3 length: 15 residues. CDR3 amino acids: CASSLQRVVRNEQFF. CDR3 coding DNA: TGTGCCAGCAGCTTACAGCGGGTGGTGCGGAATGAGCAGTTCTTC. The full variable domain, its missing parts supplied by reference TRBV7-2 and TRBJ2-1, is GAGVSQSPSNKVTEKGKDVELRCDPISGHTALYWYRQSLGQGLEFLIYFQGNSAPDKSGLPSDRFSAERTGGSVSTLTIQRTQQEDSAVYLCASSLQRVVRNEQFFGPGTRLTVL.

The chain employs TRBV6-5 and TRBJ2-2, with TRBD2 identical over 9 bases. The germline V gene encodes CDR1 MNHEY and CDR2 SVGAGI. V trimming: 5 bases; J trimming: 6 bases; junction bases outside the gene matches: 4. The CDR3 has 14 amino acids. CDR3 amino acids: CASSEGLAAGELFF. In nucleotides, the CDR3 is TGTGCCAGCAGTGAGGGACTAGCAGCCGGGGAGCTGTTTTTT.

V and J are TRBV9 and TRBJ2-1, with 8 bases aligning to TRBD2. The J segment lost 5 bases and the V segment lost 0 bases, leaving 7 bases of the junction unmatched. This CDR3 comprises 16 residues. CDR1 and CDR2 from the germline V gene are SGDLS and YYNGEE. The CDR3 protein is CASSVDSGSLNNEQFF. CDR3 nucleotide sequence: TGTGCCAGCAGCGTAGACAGCGGGAGTTTGAACAATGAGCAGTTCTTC.

V gene TRBV6-4 combines with J gene TRBJ1-5, with 8 bases that match TRBD1. The CDR3 is 16 residues long. Unmatched junction bases numbered 12, after V lost 4 bases and J lost 7 bases. CDR1 is MRHNA, CDR2 SNTAGT, per germline. This chain's CDR3 is CASSVDREDGGQPQHF. As DNA, the CDR3 is TGTGCCAGCAGTGTGGACAGGGAGGATGGAGGACAGCCCCAGCATTTT.

The V gene is TRBV6-6, the J gene TRBJ2-3; 9 nucleotides line up with TRBD1. CDR3 length: 15 residues. Trimming removed 6 bases from V and 3 bases from J; junction bases left unmatched: 7. The germline gives CDR1 MNHNY, CDR2 SVGAGI (reference sequence). The chain's CDR3 is CASRPGQGRTDTQYF. DNA of the CDR3: TGTGCCAGCAGACCTGGACAGGGGCGGACAGATACGCAGTATTTT.

CDR3 DNA: TGTGCCAGCAGTTTAGGAGGGAGCGAGCAGTACTTC. This translates into CASSLGGSEQYF. The chain is built from TRBV27 and TRBJ2-7, with D maybe TRBD2 (6 bases). CDR1 is MNHEY and CDR2 is SMNVEV in the germline V gene (reference sequence). The CDR3 consists of 12 residues. Trimming pared 2 bases from V and 6 bases from J, leaving 8 bases between.

The gene calls are TRBV7-2 and TRBJ2-7, with no clear D. In germline, CDR1 is SGHTA, CDR2 FQGNSA. The CDR3 loop spans 12 amino acids. V was trimmed by 4 bases and J by 6 bases, leaving 10 bases between them. CDR3 sequence reads: CASSYVSREQYF. DNA for the CDR3: TGTGCCAGCAGCTATGTGTCGCGCGAGCAGTACTTC.

V gene TRBV7-2 combines with J gene TRBJ1-5, with D unresolved. The CDR3 runs 15 residues. Per the germline V gene, CDR1 is SGHTA and CDR2 is FQGNSA. Trimming removed 2 bases from V and 7 bases from J, with 15 bases in between. In nucleotides, the CDR3 is TGTGCCAGCAGCTTACGTCGCCAGAGCGACCAGCCCCAGCATTTT. This translates into CASSLRRQSDQPQHF.

The rearrangement links TRBV29-1 to TRBJ2-7; unclear D gene. CDR1 and CDR2 from the germline V gene are SQVTM and ANQGSEA. Trimming removed 6 bases from V and 1 base from J, with 7 bases in between. There are 11 residues in the CDR3. CDR3 coding DNA: TGCAGCGTGCCAGGATCCTACGAGCAGTACTTC. It translates to CSVPGSYEQYF.

The V call is TRBV6-5, the J call TRBJ2-7, with a possible D match to TRBD1 (6 bases). The V gene lost 6 bases and the J gene lost 3 bases, with 18 bases spanning the gap. The CDR3 length is 15 residues. Looked up from germline, CDR1 is MNHEY and CDR2 is SVGAGI. This CDR3 reads CASSSGQPLRYEQYF. The CDR3 nucleotides read TGTGCCAGCAGCTCAGGACAGCCCCTTCGCTACGAGCAGTACTTC.

The rearrangement links TRBV19 to TRBJ2-7; no firm D call. Germline CDR1 reads LNHDA; CDR2 reads SQIVND (reference sequence). The CDR3 contains 13 residues. V lost 5 bases, J lost 7 bases, and 15 bases lay in between. CDR3 protein: CASSYSGPSEQYF. The CDR3 DNA follows: TGTGCCAGTAGTTATAGTGGGCCCTCTGAGCAGTACTTC.

The chain carries TRBV6-5 and TRBJ2-5, with no clear D. The length of the CDR3 is 12 residues. Germline loops: CDR1 MNHEY, CDR2 SVGAGI. Between the trimmed V and J ends, which lost 0 bases and 5 bases, there was a span of 4 bases. The CDR3 DNA is TGTGCCAGCAGTTACTCCCTGGAGACCCAGTACTTC. Residues: CASSYSLETQYF.